This T cell receptor (beta chain) was obtained from a study of T-cell memory formation after mild COVID-19. Regarding the study as a whole: Those CD4+ clones that contracted were mainly in CM and EM (CD8+ ones in EMRA). Researchers found some responding clones in pre-infection memory, a sign that cross-reactive memory joined. Day 15 to 85 contractors were CD4/CD8 balanced; later expanders leaned CD4+.

TCRdb used MiXCR to reprocess the 5' RACE reads, holding one entry per CDR3 protein. The sample shows 450,000 to 700,000 distinct CDR3 sequences, approximately 19% of them seen only once. A word on this clonotype: Its antigen remains unknown.

This CDR3 region has 15 residues. CDR1 and CDR2 (germline): DFQATT, SNEGSKA (reference sequence). V was trimmed by 5 bases and J by 3 bases, leaving 17 bases between them. The chain carries TRBV20-1 and TRBJ1-5; D is possibly TRBD1 (6 bases). The clonotype originates from an adult woman who had mild COVID-19 (a few samples of this study predate the infection). Cell type and time point are not known. Sequencing was done on a sample of PBMCs or a T cell subset sorted from them (not recorded which). CDR3 protein: CSARGTQGSNQPQHF. The CDR3 DNA sequence: TGCAGTGCTCGAGGCACGCAGGGGTCCAATCAGCCCCAGCATTTT.